This T cell receptor beta chain appears in the sequencing data of a study of regulatory T cells in long-lasting Graves disease. The table lists this clonotype with a few counts. Its antigen is unknown. Combining iRepertoire HTBI primers with Arm-PCR of CDR3 regions, the authors built TCR beta libraries. TCRdb reprocessed the multiplex PCR reads with MiXCR, giving one entry per CDR3 protein. This sample has about 310,000 distinct CDR3 sequences, with roughly a fifth found just once. Time point noted: persistent/refractory GD, antithyroid drugs over 5 years with positive TRAb. Researchers made the TCR library from RNA that was extracted from PBMCs. V lost 5 bases and J lost 1, with 6 bases in between. The germline V gene has CDR1 SQVTM and CDR2 ANQGSEA. CDR3 length equals 13 residues. Study-wide findings and caveats: The study found TRBV28, TRBJ1-2 and TRBJ2-5 favored in persistent disease.

Sequencing was performed on peripheral blood mononuclear cells (PBMCs), taken when the disease was refractory, from a patient treated with antithyroid drugs. The chain employs TRBV29-1 and TRBJ2-6; D is uncertain. The receptor was isolated from a female donor with Graves disease. The CDR3 sequence is CSVFRSGANVLTF. CDR3 bases: TGCAGCGTTTTTCGATCTGGGGCCAACGTCCTGACTTTC.